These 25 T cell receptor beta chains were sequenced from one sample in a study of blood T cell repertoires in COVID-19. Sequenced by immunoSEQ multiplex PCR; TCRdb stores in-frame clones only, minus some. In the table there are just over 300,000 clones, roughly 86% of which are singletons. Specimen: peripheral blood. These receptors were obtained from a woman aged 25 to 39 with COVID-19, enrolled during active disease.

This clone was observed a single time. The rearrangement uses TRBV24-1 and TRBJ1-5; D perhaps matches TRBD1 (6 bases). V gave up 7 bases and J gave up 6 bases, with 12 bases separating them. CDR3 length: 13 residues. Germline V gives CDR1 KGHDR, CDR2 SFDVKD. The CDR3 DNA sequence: TGTGCCACCAGCGAGGGGGGGATTCAGCCCCAGCATTTT. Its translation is CATSEGGIQPQHF.

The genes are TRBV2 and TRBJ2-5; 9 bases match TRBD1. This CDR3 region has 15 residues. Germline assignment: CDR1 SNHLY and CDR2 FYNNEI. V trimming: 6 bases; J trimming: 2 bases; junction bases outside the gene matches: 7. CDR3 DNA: TGTGCCAGCAGGATACCGACAGGGGGGCAAGAGACCCAGTACTTC. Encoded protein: CASRIPTGGQETQYF. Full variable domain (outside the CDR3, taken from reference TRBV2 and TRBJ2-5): EPEVTQTPSHQVTQMGQEVILRCVPISNHLYFYWYRQILGQKVEFLVSFYNNEISEKSEIFDDQFSVERPDGSNFTLKIRSTKLEDSAMYFCASRIPTGGQETQYFGPGTRLLVL.

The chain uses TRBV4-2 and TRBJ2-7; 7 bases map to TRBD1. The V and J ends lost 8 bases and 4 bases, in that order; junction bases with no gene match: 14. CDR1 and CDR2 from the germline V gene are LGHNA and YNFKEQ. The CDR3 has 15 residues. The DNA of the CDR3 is TGTGCCAGCGGACTCGCCGGGACAGCAGTTTACGAGCAGTACTTC. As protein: CASGLAGTAVYEQYF.

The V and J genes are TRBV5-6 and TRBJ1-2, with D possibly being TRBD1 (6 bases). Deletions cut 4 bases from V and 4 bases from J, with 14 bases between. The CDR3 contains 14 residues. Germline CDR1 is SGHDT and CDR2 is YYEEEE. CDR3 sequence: CASSIVQGPYGYTF. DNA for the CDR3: TGTGCCAGCAGCATAGTACAGGGCCCCTATGGCTACACCTTC.

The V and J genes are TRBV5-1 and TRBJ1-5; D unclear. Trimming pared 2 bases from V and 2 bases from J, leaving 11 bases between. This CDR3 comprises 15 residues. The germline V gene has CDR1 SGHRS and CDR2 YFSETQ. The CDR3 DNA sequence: TGCGCCAGCAGCTTCCCAGGTAAGCGCAATCAGCCCCAGCATTTT. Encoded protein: CASSFPGKRNQPQHF.

The CDR3 loop reads CASSIAGGREQYF. The CDR3 coding sequence is TGTGCCAGTAGTATAGCTGGAGGGCGCGAGCAGTACTTC. The chain employs TRBV19 and TRBJ2-7; the D gene is possibly TRBD2 (6 bases). Germline V gives CDR1 LNHDA, CDR2 SQIVND (reference sequence). V lost 1 base to trimming and J lost 6 bases, with 10 bases between them. The CDR3 is made up of 13 amino acids.

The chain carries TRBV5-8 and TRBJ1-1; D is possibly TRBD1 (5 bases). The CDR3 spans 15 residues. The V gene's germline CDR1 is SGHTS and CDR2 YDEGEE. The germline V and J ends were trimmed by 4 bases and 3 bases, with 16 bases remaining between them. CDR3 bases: TGTGCCAGCAGCCCAAGCCCAGGGAGGGACACTGAAGCTTTCTTT. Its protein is CASSPSPGRDTEAFF.

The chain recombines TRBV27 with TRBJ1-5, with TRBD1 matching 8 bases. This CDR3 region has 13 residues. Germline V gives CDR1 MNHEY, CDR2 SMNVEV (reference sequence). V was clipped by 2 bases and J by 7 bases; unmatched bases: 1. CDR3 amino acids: CASSLQGAQPQHF. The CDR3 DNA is TGTGCCAGCAGTTTACAGGGGGCCCAGCCCCAGCATTTT.

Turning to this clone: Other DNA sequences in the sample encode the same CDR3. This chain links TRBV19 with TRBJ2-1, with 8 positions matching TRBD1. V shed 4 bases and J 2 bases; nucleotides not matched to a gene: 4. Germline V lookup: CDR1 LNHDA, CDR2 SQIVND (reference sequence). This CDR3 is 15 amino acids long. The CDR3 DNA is TGTGCCAGTAGTACGCGACAGGGGCCCTACAATGAGCAGTTCTTC. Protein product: CASSTRQGPYNEQFF. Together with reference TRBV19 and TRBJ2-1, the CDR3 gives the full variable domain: DGGITQSPKYLFRKEGQNVTLSCEQNLNHDAMYWYRQDPGQGLRLIYYSQIVNDFQKGDIAEGYSVSREKKESFPLTVTSAQKNPTAFYLCASSTRQGPYNEQFFGPGTRLTVL.

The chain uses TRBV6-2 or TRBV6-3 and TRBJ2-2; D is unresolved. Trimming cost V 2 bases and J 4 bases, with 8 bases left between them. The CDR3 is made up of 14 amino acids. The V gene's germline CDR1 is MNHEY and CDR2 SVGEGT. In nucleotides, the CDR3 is TGTGCCAGCAGTTACCGCGCCGGCACCGGGGAGCTGTTTTTT. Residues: CASSYRAGTGELFF.

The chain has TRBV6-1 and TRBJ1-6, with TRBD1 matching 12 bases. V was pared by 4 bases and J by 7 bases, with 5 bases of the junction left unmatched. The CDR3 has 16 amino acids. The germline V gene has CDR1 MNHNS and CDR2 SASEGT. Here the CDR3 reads CASSARDRGQNSPLHF. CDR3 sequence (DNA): TGTGCCAGCAGTGCCCGGGACAGGGGGCAAAATTCACCCCTCCACTTT.

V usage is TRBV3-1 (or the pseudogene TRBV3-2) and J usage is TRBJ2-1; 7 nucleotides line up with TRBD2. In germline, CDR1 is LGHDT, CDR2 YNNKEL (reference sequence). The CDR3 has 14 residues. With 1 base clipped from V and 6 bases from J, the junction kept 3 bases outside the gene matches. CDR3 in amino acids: CASSQAGRVNEQFF. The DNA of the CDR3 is TGTGCCAGCAGCCAAGCGGGGAGGGTCAATGAGCAGTTCTTC.

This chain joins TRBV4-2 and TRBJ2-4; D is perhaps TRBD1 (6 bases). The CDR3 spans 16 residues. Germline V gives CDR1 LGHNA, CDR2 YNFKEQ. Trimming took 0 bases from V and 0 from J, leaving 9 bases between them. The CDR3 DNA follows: TGTGCCAGCAGCCAAGATAAGGGGGTAGCCAAAAACATTCAGTACTTC. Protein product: CASSQDKGVAKNIQYF.

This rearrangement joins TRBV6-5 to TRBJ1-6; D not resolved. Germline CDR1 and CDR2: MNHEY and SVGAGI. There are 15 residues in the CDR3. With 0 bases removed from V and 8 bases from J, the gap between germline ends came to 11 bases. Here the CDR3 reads CASSYSRVMDSPLHF. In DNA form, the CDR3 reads TGTGCCAGCAGTTACTCGAGGGTAATGGATTCACCCCTCCACTTT.

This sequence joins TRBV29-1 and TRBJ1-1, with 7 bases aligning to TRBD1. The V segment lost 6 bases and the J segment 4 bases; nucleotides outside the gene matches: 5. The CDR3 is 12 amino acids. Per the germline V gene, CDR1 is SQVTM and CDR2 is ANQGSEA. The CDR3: CSVPAGGTEAFF. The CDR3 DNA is TGCAGCGTCCCCGCAGGGGGCACTGAAGCTTTCTTT.

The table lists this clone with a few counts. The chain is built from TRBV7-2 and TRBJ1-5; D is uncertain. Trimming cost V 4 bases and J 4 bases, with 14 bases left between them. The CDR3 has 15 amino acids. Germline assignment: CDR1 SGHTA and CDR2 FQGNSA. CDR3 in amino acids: CASSYSGRVNQPQHF. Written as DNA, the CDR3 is TGTGCCAGCAGCTACAGCGGGAGGGTGAATCAGCCCCAGCATTTT. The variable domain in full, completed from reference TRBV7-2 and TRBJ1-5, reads GAGVSQSPSNKVTEKGKDVELRCDPISGHTALYWYRQSLGQGLEFLIYFQGNSAPDKSGLPSDRFSAERTGGSVSTLTIQRTQQEDSAVYLCASSYSGRVNQPQHFGDGTRLSIL.

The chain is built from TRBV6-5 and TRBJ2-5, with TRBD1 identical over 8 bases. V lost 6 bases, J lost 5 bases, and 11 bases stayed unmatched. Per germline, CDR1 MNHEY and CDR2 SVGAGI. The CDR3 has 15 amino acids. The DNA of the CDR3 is TGTGCCAGCAGAGTCGCGGGACAGGCAAAGGAGACCCAGTACTTC. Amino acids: CASRVAGQAKETQYF.

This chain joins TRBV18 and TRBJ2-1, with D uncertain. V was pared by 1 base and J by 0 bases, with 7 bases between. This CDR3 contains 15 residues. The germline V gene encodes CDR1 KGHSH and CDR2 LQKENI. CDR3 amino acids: CASSPRQLSYNEQFF. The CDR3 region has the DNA TGTGCCAGCTCACCACGTCAACTCTCCTACAATGAGCAGTTCTTC.

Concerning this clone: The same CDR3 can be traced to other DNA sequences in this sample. CDR3 amino acids: CASSYTGQGAEAFF. The CDR3 DNA reads as TGTGCCAGCAGTTACACGGGACAGGGGGCTGAAGCTTTCTTT. The genes are TRBV6-5 and TRBJ1-1; the match to TRBD1 covers 11 bases. The CDR3 spans 14 residues. The junction had 2 bases not matched to a gene; V was cut back by 2 bases and J by 6 bases. Germline-derived CDR1 and CDR2 are MNHEY and SVGAGI.

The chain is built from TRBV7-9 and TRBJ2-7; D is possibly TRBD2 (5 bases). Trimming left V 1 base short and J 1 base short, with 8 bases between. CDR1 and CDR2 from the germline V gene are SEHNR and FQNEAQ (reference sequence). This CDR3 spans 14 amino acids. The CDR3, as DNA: TGTGCCAGCAGCTTAGGAGGAGGATCCTACGAGCAGTACGTC. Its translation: CASSLGGGSYEQYV.

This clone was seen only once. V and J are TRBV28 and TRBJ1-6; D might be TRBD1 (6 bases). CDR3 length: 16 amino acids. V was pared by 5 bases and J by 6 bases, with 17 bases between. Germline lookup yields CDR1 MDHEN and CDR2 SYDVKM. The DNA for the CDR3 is TGTGCCAGCAGTCCTACTTGGGGGCGAGGTAATTCACCCCTCCACTTT. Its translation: CASSPTWGRGNSPLHF.

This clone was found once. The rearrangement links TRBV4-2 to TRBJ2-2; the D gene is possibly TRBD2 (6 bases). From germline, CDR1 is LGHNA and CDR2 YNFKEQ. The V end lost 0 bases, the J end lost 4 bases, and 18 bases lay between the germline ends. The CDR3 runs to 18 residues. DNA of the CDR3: TGTGCCAGCAGCCAAGAAGGACGGGGGTCACTCTTCACCGGGGAGCTGTTTTTT. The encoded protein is CASSQEGRGSLFTGELFF.

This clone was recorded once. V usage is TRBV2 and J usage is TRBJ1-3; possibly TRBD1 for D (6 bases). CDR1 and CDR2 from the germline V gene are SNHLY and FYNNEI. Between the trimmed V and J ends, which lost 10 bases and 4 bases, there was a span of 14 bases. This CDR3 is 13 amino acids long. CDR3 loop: CATGQRSGNTIYF. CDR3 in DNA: TGTGCCACCGGACAGAGGTCAGGAAACACCATATATTTT.

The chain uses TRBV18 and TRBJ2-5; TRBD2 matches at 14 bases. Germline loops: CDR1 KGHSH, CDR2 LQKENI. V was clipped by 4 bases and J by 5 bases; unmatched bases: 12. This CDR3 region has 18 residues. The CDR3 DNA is TGTGCCAGCTCACAATCGGGACTAGCGGGGGCGTCGACGGAGACCCAGTACTTC. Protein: CASSQSGLAGASTETQYF.

The CDR3 region has the DNA TGTGCCAGTAGACTAGGGAGTACTAGGTTCGAAGCTTTCTTT. It codes for CASRLGSTRFEAFF. This chain joins TRBV19 and TRBJ1-1; D remains ambiguous. V was pared by 6 bases and J by 8 bases, with 19 bases between. This CDR3 spans 14 amino acids. The germline gives CDR1 LNHDA, CDR2 SQIVND (reference sequence).